One and the same sample provided the 25 T cell receptor beta chains below, sequenced in a study of glioma-infiltrating T cells. The iRepertoire nested amplicon-rescue multiplex PCR amplified TCR alpha and beta CDR3s from RNA. TCRdb processed the multiplex PCR reads anew with MiXCR; each CDR3 protein has one entry. This sample yields about 3,400 distinct CDR3 sequences, of which around a sixth are seen a single time; approximately 52% belongs to the top ten. Sequenced input: glioma tissue, nonneoplastic brain tissue, or PBMCs (not recorded which). These receptors came from a human donor with low-grade glioma or glioblastoma, undergoing nonglioma brain surgery, or in good health (not recorded which).

This clonotype is judged medium-sized (0.01 to 0.1%). The CDR3 DNA reads TGTGCCAGCAGTTTAGACAGGGGAGGCGCTGGAAACACCATATATTTT. As protein: CASSLDRGGAGNTIYF. The chain couples TRBV28 to TRBJ1-3, with 8 bases lining up with TRBD1. The CDR3 consists of 16 residues. Per the germline V gene, CDR1 is MDHEN and CDR2 is SYDVKM. The V segment lost 2 bases and the J segment 2 bases; nucleotides outside the gene matches: 5.

By sample fraction, this clonotype is medium-sized. The chain has TRBV15 and TRBJ2-1; D possibly corresponds to TRBD1 (5 bases). Per germline, CDR1 LNHNV and CDR2 YYDKDF (reference sequence). The CDR3 loop spans 13 amino acids. Trimming cost V 4 bases and J 2 bases, with 6 bases left between them. The CDR3 coding sequence is TGTGCCACCAGCATGGACACCTACAATGAGCAGTTCTTC. Encoded protein: CATSMDTYNEQFF. The full variable domain, with the rest looked up from reference TRBV15 and TRBJ2-1, is DAMVIQNPRYQVTQFGKPVTLSCSQTLNHNVMYWYQQKSSQAPKLLFHYYDKDFNNEADTPDNFQSRRPNTSFCFLDIRSPGLGDTAMYLCATSMDTYNEQFFGPGTRLTVL.

This clonotype is categorized as medium-sized. The chain recombines TRBV7-2 with TRBJ1-1, with D unclear. Germline V gene data show CDR1 as SGHTA and CDR2 as FQGNSA. This CDR3 is 16 amino acids long. V lost 2 bases, J lost 1 base, and 14 bases lay in between. As DNA, the CDR3 is TGTGCCAGCAGCTTAAACCCCCGGGGATGGAACACTGAAGCTTTCTTT. Translated: CASSLNPRGWNTEAFF.

This clonotype was seen at least ten times. V and J are TRBV2 and TRBJ2-3; 10 bases are a match to TRBD2. This CDR3 has 14 amino acids. Losses at the gene ends were 9 bases for V and 5 bases for J; bases not matched to a gene: 8. Germline lookup yields CDR1 SNHLY and CDR2 FYNNEI. The CDR3 DNA reads as TGTGCCAGAGACGGACTAGCGGAAGGAGATACGCAGTATTTT. Its protein product is CARDGLAEGDTQYF.

This clonotype is medium-sized (0.01 to 0.1%). The genes are TRBV27 and TRBJ2-7, with a possible D match to TRBD1 (5 bases). The CDR3 has 11 residues. V was shortened by 7 bases and J by 4 bases, with 8 bases between the two germline ends. Per germline, CDR1 MNHEY and CDR2 SMNVEV (reference sequence). CDR3: CASTKGYEQYV. The CDR3 nucleotides are TGTGCCAGCACCAAGGGGTACGAGCAGTACGTC.

By sample fraction, this clonotype is medium-sized. The rearrangement links TRBV28 to TRBJ1-4, with D perhaps matching TRBD1 (5 bases). The CDR3 length is 14 residues. Germline CDR1 MDHEN, CDR2 SYDVKM. V gave up 2 bases and J gave up 5 bases, with 9 bases separating them. This CDR3 reads CASSLRGVNEKLFF. In nucleotides, the CDR3 is TGTGCCAGCAGTTTACGGGGGGTGAATGAAAAACTGTTTTTT.

Sample share makes this clonotype medium-sized. J is TRBJ2-7 and V is TRBV6-2 or TRBV6-3; 9 bases match TRBD2. The CDR3 spans 15 residues. Germline-derived CDR1 and CDR2 are MNHEY and SVGEGT. The junction had 4 bases not matched to a gene; V was cut back by 3 bases and J by 1 base. Here the CDR3 reads CASSYSGGFSYEQYV. The CDR3 nucleotides are TGTGCCAGCAGTTATAGCGGGGGATTTTCCTACGAGCAGTACGTC.

V and J are TRBV5-1 and TRBJ2-3, with TRBD2 matching 10 bases. The length of the CDR3 is 16 residues. V trimming: 0 bases; J trimming: 3 bases; junction bases outside the gene matches: 4. Germline CDR1 and CDR2: SGHRS and YFSETQ. CDR3 in amino acids: CASSLDSGGPTDTQYF. The CDR3 bases are TGCGCCAGCAGCTTGGATAGCGGGGGGCCTACAGATACGCAGTATTTT.

This clonotype is labeled medium-sized. V gene TRBV6-6 combines with J gene TRBJ2-1; unclear D gene. Trimming cost V 2 bases and J 7 bases, with 6 bases left between them. Germline V gene lookup returns CDR1 MNHNY and CDR2 SVGAGI (reference sequence). The CDR3 has 12 amino acids. CDR3: CASSYQQNEQFF. The CDR3 DNA sequence: TGTGCCAGCAGTTACCAGCAGAATGAGCAGTTCTTC.

By share, this clonotype counts as medium-sized. The gene calls are TRBV7-8 and TRBJ1-4; D gene unclear. The CDR3 has 15 amino acids. In germline, CDR1 is SGHVS, CDR2 FQNEAQ. The ends were cut back, 1 base at V and 4 bases at J, with 10 bases in the middle. The CDR3, as DNA: TGTGCCAGCAGCTTAGTTCTGGGCTTTAATGAAAAACTGTTTTTT. Its protein product is CASSLVLGFNEKLFF.

This clonotype was detected a few times. The rearrangement links TRBV29-1 to TRBJ2-3; 9 positions agree with TRBD1. After removal of 8 bases from V and 0 bases from J, the junction contained 6 bases not matched to a gene. The germline V gene has CDR1 SQVTM and CDR2 ANQGSEA. The CDR3 loop spans 14 amino acids. The CDR3 bases are TGCAGCACGCCGGGACAGGGAAGCACAGATACGCAGTATTTT. Protein product: CSTPGQGSTDTQYF.

This clonotype has a count of ten or more. The chain uses TRBV2 and TRBJ2-3, with D possibly being TRBD2 (6 bases). The CDR3 is 16 residues long. Per germline, CDR1 SNHLY and CDR2 FYNNEI. V was cut by 3 bases and J by 0 bases, with 13 bases left in between. The CDR3: CASSESGLASTDTQYF. CDR3 sequence (DNA): TGTGCCAGCAGTGAGTCAGGGCTAGCGAGCACAGATACGCAGTATTTT.

V usage is TRBV5-1 and J usage is TRBJ1-2; D is uncertain. The germline V gene has CDR1 SGHRS and CDR2 YFSETQ. This CDR3 has 15 amino acids. The V end lost 0 bases, the J end lost 7 bases, and 16 bases lay between the germline ends. CDR3 nucleotide sequence: TGCGCCAGCAGCTTGGCGGCCGGCTCTCGGCGTGGCTACACCTTC. Protein product: CASSLAAGSRRGYTF.

This clonotype has at least ten counts. The chain combines TRBV9 with TRBJ2-3, with TRBD2 matching 12 bases. CDR3 length equals 15 residues. Germline trimming cut 3 bases from V and 1 base from J; bases unmatched to any gene: 0. Germline assignment: CDR1 SGDLS and CDR2 YYNGEE. This CDR3 is CASSASGGGTDTQYF. The CDR3 nucleotides are TGTGCCAGCAGCGCTAGCGGGGGGGGCACAGATACGCAGTATTTT.

This clonotype was picked up a small number of times. V and J are TRBV11-2 and TRBJ2-2; D not certain. The CDR3 is 14 residues long. CDR1 and CDR2 (germline): SGHAT, FQNNGV. Between the trimmed V and J ends, which lost 5 bases and 4 bases, there was a span of 11 bases. The CDR3 loop is CASSPVLSTGELFF. CDR3 sequence (DNA): TGTGCCAGCAGCCCGGTCTTGAGCACCGGGGAGCTGTTTTTT.

By share, this clonotype counts as medium-sized (0.01 to 0.1%). V usage is TRBV6-1 and J usage is TRBJ2-1; 8 nucleotides line up with TRBD2. The CDR3 is made up of 16 amino acids. V shed 7 bases and J 9 bases; nucleotides not matched to a gene: 17. CDR1 and CDR2 from the germline V gene are MNHNS and SASEGT. CDR3 sequence: CASIERGNVILREQFF. Here the CDR3 DNA reads TGTGCCAGCATTGAGCGGGGGAACGTTATATTGCGTGAGCAGTTCTTC.

In this sample, this clonotype turned up many times. The chain recombines TRBV2 with TRBJ1-5; the D is unclear. Germline V gene sequence: CDR1 SNHLY, CDR2 FYNNEI. V dropped 7 bases and J dropped 4 bases, with 14 bases sitting between them. The CDR3 extends over 14 amino acids. Here the CDR3 reads CASNVRPENQPQHF. The CDR3 coding sequence is TGTGCCAGCAATGTCAGACCGGAGAATCAGCCCCAGCATTTT.

This clonotype qualifies as medium-sized (0.01 to 0.1%). This chain links TRBV20-1 with TRBJ2-5, with D possibly being TRBD1 or TRBD2 (6 bases each). The CDR3 runs 13 residues. The germline V and J ends were trimmed by 3 bases and 4 bases, with 12 bases remaining between them. Per germline, CDR1 DFQATT and CDR2 SNEGSKA (reference sequence). The CDR3, as DNA: TGCAGTGCTAGGAGACGGGGGCGAGAGACCCAGTACTTC. It yields the protein CSARRRGRETQYF.

This clonotype was observed a few times. The J gene is TRBJ1-4, the V gene TRBV11-3; 10 positions match TRBD1. CDR1 and CDR2 from the germline V gene are SGHNT and YENEEA. The ends lost 5 bases at V and 4 bases at J; junction bases unmatched: 7. This CDR3 is 16 amino acids long. The CDR3 loop is CASSTEGQGVNEKLFF. The CDR3 DNA is TGTGCCAGCAGCACGGAAGGACAGGGGGTTAATGAAAAACTGTTTTTT. Full variable domain (missing parts from reference TRBV11-3 and TRBJ1-4): EAGVVQSPRYKIIEKKQPVAFWCNPISGHNTLYWYLQNLGQGPELLIRYENEEAVDDSQLPKDRFSAERLKGVDSTLKIQPAELGDSAVYLCASSTEGQGVNEKLFFGSGTQLSVL.

This clonotype was recorded many times. The V call is TRBV19, the J call TRBJ1-5; the match to TRBD1 covers 12 bases. The germline V gene encodes CDR1 LNHDA and CDR2 SQIVND (reference sequence). V trimming: 7 bases; J trimming: 8 bases; junction bases outside the gene matches: 9. CDR3 length: 15 amino acids. The CDR3 reads CASTLGTGGMEPQHF. As DNA, the CDR3 is TGTGCCAGTACCCTTGGGACAGGGGGCATGGAGCCCCAGCATTTT.

Comment on this clonotype: Given a much more abundant clone one base away, this may be a read error. The CDR3 DNA reads TGCGCCAGCAGCCAAGGGGATAGCGGGGGCCAAGAGACCCGGTACTTC. It encodes CASSQGDSGGQETRYF. The V and J genes are TRBV4-1 and TRBJ2-5, with 9 bases lining up with TRBD2. CDR3 length equals 16 residues. In germline, CDR1 is MGHRA, CDR2 YSYEKL.

Comment on this clonotype: This sequence may be a read error, since a much larger clone differs from it by one base. The rearrangement joins TRBV7-6 to TRBJ2-1; TRBD1 aligns across 8 bases. Trimming cost V 5 bases and J 7 bases; bases outside gene matches: 4. The CDR3 sequence is 13 residues long. CDR1 SGHVS and CDR2 FNYEAQ come from the germline V gene. The CDR3 nucleotides are TGTGCCAGCAGCGAATGGACAGGGAATGAGCAGTTCTTC. It translates to CASSEWTGNEQFF.

The V gene is TRBV3-1, the J gene TRBJ1-2; D possibly corresponds to TRBD1 (6 bases). With 4 bases removed from V and 4 bases from J, the gap between germline ends came to 16 bases. There are 15 residues in the CDR3. The V gene's germline CDR1 is LGHDT and CDR2 YNNKEL (reference sequence). CDR3 DNA sequence: TGTGCCAGCAGCCGGAGCGGAGGGGGTGTCTATGGCTACACCTTC. It translates to CASSRSGGGVYGYTF.

Worth noting for this clonotype: A much larger clone lies a single base off, so this may be a read error. This chain connects TRBV5-1 to TRBJ1-5; D is unresolved. Germline V CDR1 and CDR2: SGHRS, YFSETQ. Trimming stripped 7 bases from V and 0 bases from J, with 11 bases between. The CDR3 loop spans 14 amino acids. CDR3 residues: CASALSGSNQPQHF. In DNA form, the CDR3 reads TGCGCCAGCGCTCTCAGCGGTAGCAATCAGCCCCAGCATTTT.

This clonotype occurred many times. V is TRBV28 and J is TRBJ1-1; 7 bases map to TRBD1. Germline V gene data show CDR1 as MDHEN and CDR2 as SYDVKM. V lost 6 bases, J lost 0 bases, and 7 bases stayed unmatched. The CDR3 sequence is 15 residues long. CDR3 DNA: TGTGCCAGCAGCTCCAGGGGGTTGGTGAACACTGAAGCTTTCTTT. Its translation: CASSSRGLVNTEAFF. Variable domain in full (rest from reference TRBV28 and TRBJ1-1): DVKVTQSSRYLVKRTGEKVFLECVQDMDHENMFWYRQDPGLGLRLIYFSYDVKMKEKGDIPEGYSVSREKKERFSLILESASTNQTSMYLCASSSRGLVNTEAFFGQGTRLTVV.